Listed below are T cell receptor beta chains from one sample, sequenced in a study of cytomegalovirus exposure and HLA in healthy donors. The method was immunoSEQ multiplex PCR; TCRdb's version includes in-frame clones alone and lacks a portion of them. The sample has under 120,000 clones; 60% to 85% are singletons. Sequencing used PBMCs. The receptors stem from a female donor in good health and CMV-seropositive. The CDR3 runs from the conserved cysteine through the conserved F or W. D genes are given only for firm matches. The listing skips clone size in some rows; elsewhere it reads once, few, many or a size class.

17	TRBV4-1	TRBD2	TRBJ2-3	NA	TGCGCCAGCAGCCAACCATATCGGGGGGGCCGGACAGATACGCAGTATTTT	CASSQPYRGGRTDTQYF
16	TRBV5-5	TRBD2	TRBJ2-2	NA	TGTGCCAGCAGCCTGACTAGCGGGTTTGACACCGGGGAGCTGTTTTTT	CASSLTSGFDTGELFF
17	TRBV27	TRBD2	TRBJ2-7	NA	TGTGCCAGCAGCCTGTGGTCAGCGGGAGCGCCAGGGAACGAGCAGTACTTC	CASSLWSAGAPGNEQYF
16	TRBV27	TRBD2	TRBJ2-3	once	TGTGCCAGCAGGACCTTAGCGGGAGAACTAACAGATACGCAGTATTTT	CASRTLAGELTDTQYF
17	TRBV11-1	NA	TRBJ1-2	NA	TGTGCCAGCATCTTAGACCAAAAGAGGCATACGAACTATGGCTACACCTTC	CASILDQKRHTNYGYTF
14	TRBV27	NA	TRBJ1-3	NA	TGTGCCAGCAGTCCCCAGGCTCTAGGAAACACCATATATTTT	CASSPQALGNTIYF
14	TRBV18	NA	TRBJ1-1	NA	TGTGCCAGCTCACCACCGCGGCAGCACACTGAAGCTTTCTTT	CASSPPRQHTEAFF
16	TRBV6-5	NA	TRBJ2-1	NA	TGTGCCAGCAGTTACTCTAGCGGTAGCTCCTACAATGAGCAGTTCTTC	CASSYSSGSSYNEQFF
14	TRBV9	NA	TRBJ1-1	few	TGTGCCAGCAGCGCGGGACTCCTGAACACTGAAGCTTTCTTT	CASSAGLLNTEAFF
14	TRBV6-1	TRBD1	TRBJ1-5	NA	TGTGCCAGCAGCGCAGACAGGGATTGGCAGCCCCAGCATTTT	CASSADRDWQPQHF
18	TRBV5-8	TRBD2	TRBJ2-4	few	TGTGCCAGCAGCCCCGGACTAGCAGGGGTTGTAGCCAAAAACATTCAGTACTTC	CASSPGLAGVVAKNIQYF
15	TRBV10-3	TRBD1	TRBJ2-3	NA	TGTGCCACGTTGGGGGACAGGGGCTCGACAAATACGCAGTATTTT	CATLGDRGSTNTQYF
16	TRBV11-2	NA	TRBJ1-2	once	TGTGCCAGCAGCCTCCGCCGACCGGACAGAGGCAATGGCTACACCTTC	CASSLRRPDRGNGYTF
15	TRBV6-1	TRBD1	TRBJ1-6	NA	TGTGCCAGCAGTACACAGGGGGATTATAATTCACCCCTCCACTTT	CASSTQGDYNSPLHF
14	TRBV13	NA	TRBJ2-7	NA	TGTGCCAGCAGCTTAGGATCTAGATTATCCGAGCAGTACTTC	CASSLGSRLSEQYF
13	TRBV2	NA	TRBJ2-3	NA	TGTGCCAGCAGTGAAACAGGCACAGATACGCAGTATTTT	CASSETGTDTQYF
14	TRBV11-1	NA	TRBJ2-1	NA	TGTGCCAGCAGCCCCGAGTCTTCCTACAATGAGCAGTTCTTC	CASSPESSYNEQFF
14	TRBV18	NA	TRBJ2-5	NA	TGTGCCAGCTCACCCCTTCGGGGCCAAGAGACCCAGTACTTC	CASSPLRGQETQYF
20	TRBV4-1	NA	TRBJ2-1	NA	TGCGCCAGCAGCCAAGAGAGTAGTGGTTCCCTCCTTCCCTCTTACAATGAGCAGTTCTTC	CASSQESSGSLLPSYNEQFF
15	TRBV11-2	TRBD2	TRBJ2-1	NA	TGTGCCAGCAGCCTTCTAGCGGGGCACTACAATGAGCAGTTCTTC	CASSLLAGHYNEQFF
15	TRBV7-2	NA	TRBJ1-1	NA	TGTGCCAGCAGCCCCCAGGGACACTTGAACACTGAAGCTTTCTTT	CASSPQGHLNTEAFF
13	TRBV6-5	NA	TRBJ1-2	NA	TGTGCCAGCAGTGGGGGGTCTAACTATGGCTACACCTTC	CASSGGSNYGYTF
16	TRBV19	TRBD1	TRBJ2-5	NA	TGTGCCAGTAGTATGGACGGGACAGGGCCTTGGGGGGCCCAGTACTTC	CASSMDGTGPWGAQYF
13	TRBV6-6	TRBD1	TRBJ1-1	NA	TGTGCCAGCAGCGGGACAGGGGACACTGAAGCTTTCTTT	CASSGTGDTEAFF
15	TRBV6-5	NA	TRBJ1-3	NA	TGTGCCAGCAGTTACCACGGACAGAAAGGAAACACCATATATTTT	CASSYHGQKGNTIYF
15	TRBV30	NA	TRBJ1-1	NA	TGTGCCTGGAGTGCCACCCCGGGGGTCGGCACTGAAGCTTTCTTT	CAWSATPGVGTEAFF
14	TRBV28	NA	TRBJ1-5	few	TGTGCCAGCAGTTTTCTGTATAGCAATCAGCCCCAGCATTTT	CASSFLYSNQPQHF
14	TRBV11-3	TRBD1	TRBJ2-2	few	TGTGCCAGCAGCCCGGACAGGGTATCCGGGGAGCTGTTTTTT	CASSPDRVSGELFF
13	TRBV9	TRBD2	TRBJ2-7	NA	TGTGCCAGCAGCGTAGAACTAGCGAGGGAGCAGTACTTC	CASSVELAREQYF
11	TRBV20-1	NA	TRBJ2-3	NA	TGCAGTGCCCTAGTAGGTAATACGCAGTATTTT	CSALVGNTQYF
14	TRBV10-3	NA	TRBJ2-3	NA	TGTGCCATCAGTGTGCAGGGTAGCACAGATACGCAGTATTTT	CAISVQGSTDTQYF
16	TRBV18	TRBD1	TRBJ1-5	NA	TGTGCCAGCTCACCAGGGACAGGGCCCAGCAATCAGCCCCAGCATTTT	CASSPGTGPSNQPQHF
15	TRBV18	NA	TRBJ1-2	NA	TGTGCCAGCTCACCATTCTCCAAACCGCAGGGCGGCTACACCTTC	CASSPFSKPQGGYTF
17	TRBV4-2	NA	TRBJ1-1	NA	TGTGCCAGCAGCCAAGATCAGACGTTGCAGGGTAGGACTGAAGCTTTCTTT	CASSQDQTLQGRTEAFF
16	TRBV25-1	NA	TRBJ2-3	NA	TGTGCCAGCAGTGAATTCGGCAGGGGCAGCACAGATACGCAGTATTTT	CASSEFGRGSTDTQYF
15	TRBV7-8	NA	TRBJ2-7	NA	TGTGCCAGCAGCTCCAACCTCGGGTACTATAACGAGCAGTACTTC	CASSSNLGYYNEQYF
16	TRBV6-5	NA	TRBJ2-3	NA	TGTGCCAGCAGTTACACGGACAGTTCCGCCACAGATACGCAGTATTTT	CASSYTDSSATDTQYF
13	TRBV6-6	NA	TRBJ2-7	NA	TGTGCCAGCAGTGCCTCAGGTTCCTACGAGCAGTACTTC	CASSASGSYEQYF
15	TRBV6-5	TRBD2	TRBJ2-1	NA	TGTGCCAGCAGTTACGGCGGGGGGGCAGTTGATGAGCAGTTCTTC	CASSYGGGAVDEQFF
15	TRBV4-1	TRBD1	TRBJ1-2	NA	TGCGCCAGCAGCCAAGATGGGACAGGGAACTATGGCTACACCTTC	CASSQDGTGNYGYTF
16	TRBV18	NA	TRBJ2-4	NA	TGTGCCAGCTCACCTCCGGACGGACTAGCCAAAAACATTCAGTACTTC	CASSPPDGLAKNIQYF
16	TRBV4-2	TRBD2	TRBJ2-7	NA	TGTGCCAGCAGCTGGGGGGGAACAGGCGAAACCTACGAGCAGTACTTC	CASSWGGTGETYEQYF
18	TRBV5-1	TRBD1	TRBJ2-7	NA	TGCGCCAGCAGCCCACTCCCATCCGGGACAGGGAGCTCCTACGAGCAGTACTTC	CASSPLPSGTGSSYEQYF
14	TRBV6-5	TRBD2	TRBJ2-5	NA	TGTGCCAGCCGCAGGACTAGCGGGGTGGAGACCCAGTACTTC	CASRRTSGVETQYF
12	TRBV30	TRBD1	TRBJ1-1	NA	TGTGCCTGGGGGACAGTGAACACTGAAGCTTTCTTT	CAWGTVNTEAFF
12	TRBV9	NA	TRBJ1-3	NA	TGTGCCAGCAGCGTAGAAGGCAGGGCCATATATTTT	CASSVEGRAIYF
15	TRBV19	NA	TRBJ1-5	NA	TGTGCCAGTAGTACCAAAGACAGGTTCGATCAGCCCCAGCATTTT	CASSTKDRFDQPQHF
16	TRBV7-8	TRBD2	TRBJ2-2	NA	TGTGCCAGCAGCTCTAGCGGGGGGGCGAGCACCGGGGAGCTGTTTTTT	CASSSSGGASTGELFF
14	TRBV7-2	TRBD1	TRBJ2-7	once	TGTGCCAGCACCCCGGACAGGGATAGGAACGAGCAGTACTTC	CASTPDRDRNEQYF
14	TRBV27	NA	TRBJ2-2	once	TGTGCCAGCAGTTTACAGGGTAGTTACGGGGAGCTGTTTTTT	CASSLQGSYGELFF
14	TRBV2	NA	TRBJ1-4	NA	TGTGCCACCAACAGGGACGTAACTAATGAAAAACTGTTTTTT	CATNRDVTNEKLFF
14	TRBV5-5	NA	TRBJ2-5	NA	TGTGCCAGCAGCCCAGGATCTAGCCGAGAGACCCAGTACTTC	CASSPGSSRETQYF
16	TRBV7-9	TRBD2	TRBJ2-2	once	TGTGCCAGCATCAGTAGCAGGACTAGCGCTACCGGGGAGCTGTTTTTT	CASISSRTSATGELFF
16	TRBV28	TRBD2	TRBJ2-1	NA	TGTGCCAGCAGTTTAGCGACTAGCGGGGGGGGCAATGAGCAGTTCTTC	CASSLATSGGGNEQFF